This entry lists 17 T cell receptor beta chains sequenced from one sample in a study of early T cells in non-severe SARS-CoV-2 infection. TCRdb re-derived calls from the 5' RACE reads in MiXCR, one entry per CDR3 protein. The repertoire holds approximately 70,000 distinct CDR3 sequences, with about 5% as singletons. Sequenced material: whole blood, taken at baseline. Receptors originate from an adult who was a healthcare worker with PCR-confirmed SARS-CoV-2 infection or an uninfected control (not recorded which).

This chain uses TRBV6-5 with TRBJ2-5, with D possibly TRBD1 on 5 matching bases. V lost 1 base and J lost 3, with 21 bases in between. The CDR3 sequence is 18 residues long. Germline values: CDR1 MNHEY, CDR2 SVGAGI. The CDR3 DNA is TGTGCCAGCAGTTACTACCGACAGAAGAACGTATGGGAAGAGACCCAGTACTTC. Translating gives CASSYYRQKNVWEETQYF.

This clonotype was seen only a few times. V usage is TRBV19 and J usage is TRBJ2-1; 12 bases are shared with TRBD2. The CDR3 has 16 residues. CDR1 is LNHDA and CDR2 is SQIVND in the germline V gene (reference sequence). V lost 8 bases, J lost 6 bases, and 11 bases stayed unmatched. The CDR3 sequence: CASSLAGGPLGNEQFF. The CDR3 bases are TGTGCCAGTTCCCTAGCGGGAGGGCCTTTAGGCAATGAGCAGTTCTTC.

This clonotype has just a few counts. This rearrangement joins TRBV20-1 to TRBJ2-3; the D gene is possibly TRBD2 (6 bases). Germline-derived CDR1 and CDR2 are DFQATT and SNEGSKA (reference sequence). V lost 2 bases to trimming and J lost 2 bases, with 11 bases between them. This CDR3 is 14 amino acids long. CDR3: CSARFSGNTDTQYF. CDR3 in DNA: TGCAGTGCTAGATTTAGCGGAAACACAGATACGCAGTATTTT.

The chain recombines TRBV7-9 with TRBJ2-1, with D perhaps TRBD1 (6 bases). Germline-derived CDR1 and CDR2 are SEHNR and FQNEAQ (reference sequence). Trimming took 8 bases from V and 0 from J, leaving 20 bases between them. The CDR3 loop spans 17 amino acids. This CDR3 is CASPTPGQTISYNEQFF. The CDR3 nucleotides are TGTGCCAGCCCTACACCGGGACAAACCATCTCCTACAATGAGCAGTTCTTC.

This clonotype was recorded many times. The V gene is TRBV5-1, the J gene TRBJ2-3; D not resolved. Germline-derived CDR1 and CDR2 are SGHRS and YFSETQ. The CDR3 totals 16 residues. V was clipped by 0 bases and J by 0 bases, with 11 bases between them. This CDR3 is CASSLARSPSTDTQYF. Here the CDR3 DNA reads TGCGCCAGCAGCTTGGCGCGAAGCCCTAGCACAGATACGCAGTATTTT. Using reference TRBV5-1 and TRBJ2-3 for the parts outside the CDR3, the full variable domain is KAGVTQTPRYLIKTRGQQVTLSCSPISGHRSVSWYQQTPGQGLQFLFEYFSETQRNKGNFPGRFSGRQFSNSRSEMNVSTLELGDSALYLCASSLARSPSTDTQYFGPGTRLTVL.

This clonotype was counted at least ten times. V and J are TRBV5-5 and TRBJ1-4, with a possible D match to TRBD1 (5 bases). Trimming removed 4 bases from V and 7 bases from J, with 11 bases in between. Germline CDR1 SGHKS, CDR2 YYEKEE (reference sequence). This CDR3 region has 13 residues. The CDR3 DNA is TGTGCCAGCAGCCCAGGACACTTTGAAAAACTGTTTTTT. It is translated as CASSPGHFEKLFF.

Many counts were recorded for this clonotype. In nucleotides, the CDR3 is TGCAGCGCCAGTGACCGGGTGACAGGGGGCTTAACGGGCACCGGGGAGCTGTTTTTT. This encodes CSASDRVTGGLTGTGELFF. The V call is TRBV29-1, the J call TRBJ2-2, with TRBD1 matching over 10 bases. The CDR3 runs 19 residues. The germline V gene encodes CDR1 SQVTM and CDR2 ANQGSEA. V lost 7 bases and J lost 4; bases outside the gene matches: 21.

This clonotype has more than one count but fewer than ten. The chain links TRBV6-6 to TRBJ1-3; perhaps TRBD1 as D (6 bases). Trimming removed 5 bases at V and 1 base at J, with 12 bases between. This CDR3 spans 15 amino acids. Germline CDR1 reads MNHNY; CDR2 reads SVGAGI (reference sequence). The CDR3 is CASSPDRQSGNTIYF. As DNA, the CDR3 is TGTGCCAGCAGTCCGGACAGACAATCTGGAAACACCATATATTTT.

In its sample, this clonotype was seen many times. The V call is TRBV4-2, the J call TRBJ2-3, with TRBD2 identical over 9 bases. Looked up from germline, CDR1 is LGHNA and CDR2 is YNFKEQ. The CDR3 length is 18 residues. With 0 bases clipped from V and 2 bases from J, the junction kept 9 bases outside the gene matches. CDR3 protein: CASSQDRWGTSFTDTQYF. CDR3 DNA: TGTGCCAGCAGCCAAGATAGGTGGGGGACTAGCTTCACAGATACGCAGTATTTT.

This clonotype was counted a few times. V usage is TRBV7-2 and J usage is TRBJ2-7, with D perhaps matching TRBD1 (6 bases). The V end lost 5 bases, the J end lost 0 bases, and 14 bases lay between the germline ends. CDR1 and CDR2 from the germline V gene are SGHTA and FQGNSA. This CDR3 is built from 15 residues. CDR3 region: CASSQGSGFSYEQYF. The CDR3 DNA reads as TGTGCCAGCAGCCAGGGGTCCGGATTCTCCTACGAGCAGTACTTC. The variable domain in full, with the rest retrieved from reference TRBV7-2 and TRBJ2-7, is GAGVSQSPSNKVTEKGKDVELRCDPISGHTALYWYRQSLGQGLEFLIYFQGNSAPDKSGLPSDRFSAERTGGSVSTLTIQRTQQEDSAVYLCASSQGSGFSYEQYFGPGTRLTVT.

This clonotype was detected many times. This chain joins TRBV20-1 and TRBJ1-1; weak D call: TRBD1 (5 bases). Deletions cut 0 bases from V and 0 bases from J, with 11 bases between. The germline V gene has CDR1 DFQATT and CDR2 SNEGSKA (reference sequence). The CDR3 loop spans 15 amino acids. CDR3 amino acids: CSARDPGRMNTEAFF. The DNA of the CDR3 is TGCAGTGCTAGAGATCCGGGACGGATGAACACTGAAGCTTTCTTT.

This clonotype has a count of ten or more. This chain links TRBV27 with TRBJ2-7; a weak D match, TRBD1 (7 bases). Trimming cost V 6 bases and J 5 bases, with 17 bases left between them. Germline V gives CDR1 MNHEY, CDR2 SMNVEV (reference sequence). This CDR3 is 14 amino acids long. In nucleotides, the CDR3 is TGTGCCAGCAGAGGGGGCGGGGTAATCCACGAGCAGTACTTC. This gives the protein CASRGGGVIHEQYF.

CDR3 DNA: TGTGCCAGCAGCTTAGCCCGATCGCTGTCCATCTTAGCGGGAGGAGTAGACTATGAGCAGTTCTTC. Translated: CASSLARSLSILAGGVDYEQFF. The chain recombines TRBV7-8 with TRBJ2-1; TRBD2 matches 10 bases. This CDR3 region has 22 residues. CDR1 SGHVS and CDR2 FQNEAQ come from the germline V gene. Trimming cost V 0 bases and J 8 bases; bases outside gene matches: 25.

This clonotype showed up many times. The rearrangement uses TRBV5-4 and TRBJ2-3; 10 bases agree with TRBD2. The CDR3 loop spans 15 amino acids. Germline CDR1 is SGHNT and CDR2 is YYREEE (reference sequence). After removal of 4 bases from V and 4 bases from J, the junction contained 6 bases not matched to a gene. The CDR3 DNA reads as TGTGCCAGCAGCAAAGCGGGAGGGCCTGCAGATACGCAGTATTTT. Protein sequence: CASSKAGGPADTQYF.

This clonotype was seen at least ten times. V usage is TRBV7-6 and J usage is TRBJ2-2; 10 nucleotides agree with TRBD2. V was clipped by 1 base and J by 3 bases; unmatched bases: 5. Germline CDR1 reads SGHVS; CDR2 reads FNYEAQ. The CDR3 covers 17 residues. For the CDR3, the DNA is TGTGCCAGCAGCTTAGAAGAGCGGGAGGGATACACCGGGGAGCTGTTTTTT. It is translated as CASSLEEREGYTGELFF. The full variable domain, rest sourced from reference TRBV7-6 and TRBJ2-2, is GAGVSQSPRYKVTKRGQDVALRCDPISGHVSLYWYRQALGQGPEFLTYFNYEAQQDKSGLPNDRFSAERPEGSISTLTIQRTEQRDSAMYRCASSLEEREGYTGELFFGEGSRLTVL.

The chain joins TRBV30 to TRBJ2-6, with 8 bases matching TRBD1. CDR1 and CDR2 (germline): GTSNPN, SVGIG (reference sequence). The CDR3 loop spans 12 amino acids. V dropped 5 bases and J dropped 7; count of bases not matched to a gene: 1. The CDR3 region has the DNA TGTGCCTGGGACAGGGGCGCCAACGTCCTGACTTTC. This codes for CAWDRGANVLTF.

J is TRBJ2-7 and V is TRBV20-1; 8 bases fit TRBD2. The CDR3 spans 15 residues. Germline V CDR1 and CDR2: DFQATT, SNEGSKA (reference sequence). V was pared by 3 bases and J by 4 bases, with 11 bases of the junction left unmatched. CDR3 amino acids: CSASDALAVGYEQYF. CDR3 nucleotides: TGCAGTGCTAGTGATGCACTAGCGGTTGGGTACGAGCAGTACTTC.